These 20 T cell receptor beta chains originate from one sample sequenced in a study of blood T cell repertoires in COVID-19. Sequencing was performed with immunoSEQ multiplex PCR; in TCRdb, only in-frame clones are kept and a portion is missing. Among over 350,000 clones, 88% were seen once, and the ten largest hold about 1.2%. The specimen sequenced was PBMCs or T cells enriched from blood (not recorded which). These TCRs come from a woman between 18 and 29 years old who had recovered from COVID-19.

The chain couples TRBV30 to TRBJ2-7, with 8 bases identical to TRBD1. J was trimmed by 2 bases and V by 0 bases; bases with no gene match: 3. Looked up from germline, CDR1 is GTSNPN and CDR2 is SVGIG (reference sequence). This CDR3 is built from 14 residues. This CDR3 reads CAWSVRDRPYEQYF. Written as DNA, the CDR3 is TGTGCCTGGAGTGTCCGGGACAGGCCCTACGAGCAGTACTTC.

This clone was seen once. The V and J genes are TRBV5-4 and TRBJ1-2, with TRBD1 matching 7 bases. The CDR3 has 12 amino acids. Trimming took 10 bases from V and 6 from J; bases not matched to a gene: 9. Germline values: CDR1 SGHNT, CDR2 YYREEE (reference sequence). Here the CDR3 DNA reads TGTGCCTTTACAGGGGATCTAAATGGCTACACCTTC. Residues: CAFTGDLNGYTF.

This clone showed up just a few times. The genes are TRBV27 and TRBJ1-1; D perhaps matches TRBD1 (6 bases). V gave up 6 bases and J gave up 0 bases, with 14 bases separating them. CDR3 size: 15 residues. The germline CDR1 and CDR2 sequences are MNHEY and SMNVEV (reference sequence). CDR3 protein: CASRPYRDMNTEAFF. For the CDR3, the DNA is TGTGCCAGCAGGCCTTACCGGGACATGAACACTGAAGCTTTCTTT.

This clone showed up just once. This chain uses TRBV4-3 with TRBJ2-7, with a possible D match to TRBD2 (5 bases). V was pared by 1 base and J by 0 bases, with 13 bases between. The germline V gene has CDR1 LGHNA and CDR2 YSLEER. This CDR3 spans 16 amino acids. DNA for the CDR3: TGCGCCAGCAGCCAAGCCGAGGGCAGCAACTCCTACGAGCAGTACTTC. It translates to CASSQAEGSNSYEQYF.

This chain connects TRBV10-1 to TRBJ2-7; 8 bases are a match to TRBD1. The CDR3 is made up of 15 amino acids. Germline V gives CDR1 WNHNN, CDR2 SYGVQD (reference sequence). The V segment lost 1 base and the J segment 5 bases; nucleotides outside the gene matches: 7. The CDR3 DNA reads as TGCGCCAGCAGTGAGTGGGCAGGGGGCATGGACGAGCAGTACTTC. The encoded protein is CASSEWAGGMDEQYF.

This chain connects TRBV4-2 to TRBJ2-3; 8 bases agree with TRBD2. The CDR3 covers 16 residues. In germline, CDR1 is LGHNA, CDR2 YNFKEQ. J gave up 6 bases and V 1 base, and 9 bases lay outside the gene matches. In nucleotides, the CDR3 is TGTGCCAGCAGCCAAGGAGGGACTAGGGTAACCGATACGCAGTATTTT. It is translated as CASSQGGTRVTDTQYF.

V and J are TRBV12-3 or TRBV12-4 and TRBJ1-1, with a possible D match to TRBD1 (5 bases). Trimming stripped 6 bases from V and 7 bases from J, with 12 bases between. The length of the CDR3 is 12 residues. CDR3 in amino acids: CASSRNGGEAFF. CDR3 coding DNA: TGTGCCAGCAGCCGAAACGGGGGTGAAGCTTTCTTT.

This clone was detected only once. The rearrangement uses TRBV9 and TRBJ2-3; 8 positions match TRBD2. Trimming cost V 0 bases and J 2 bases; bases outside gene matches: 2. This CDR3 has 15 residues. Germline V gene lookup returns CDR1 SGDLS and CDR2 YYNGEE. The CDR3 DNA follows: TGTGCCAGCAGCGTAGCACTAGCGGCCACAGATACGCAGTATTTT. It codes for CASSVALAATDTQYF. The entire variable domain, with the rest obtained from reference TRBV9 and TRBJ2-3, is as follows: DSGVTQTPKHLITATGQRVTLRCSPRSGDLSVYWYQQSLDQGLQFLIQYYNGEERAKGNILERFSAQQFPDLHSELNLSSLELGDSALYFCASSVALAATDTQYFGPGTRLTVL.

This clone has a single count. The V gene is TRBV4-3, the J gene TRBJ1-3; 7 bases agree with TRBD1. V was pared by 0 bases and J by 0 bases, with 5 bases of the junction left unmatched. Germline V gene data show CDR1 as LGHNA and CDR2 as YSLEER. The CDR3 totals 17 residues. The CDR3 loop is CASSQDHRGISGNTIYF. CDR3 nucleotides: TGCGCCAGCAGCCAAGACCACAGGGGTATCTCTGGAAACACCATATATTTT.

This clone was counted a single time. This rearrangement joins TRBV9 to TRBJ2-1; weak D call: TRBD1 (5 bases). The CDR3 extends over 12 amino acids. Trimming took 0 bases from V and 10 from J, leaving 8 bases between them. Per the germline V gene, CDR1 is SGDLS and CDR2 is YYNGEE. CDR3 sequence reads: CASSVGSGEQFF. The CDR3 DNA reads TGTGCCAGCAGCGTAGGTTCAGGGGAGCAGTTCTTC.

This clone was counted a few times. This sequence joins TRBV6-5 and TRBJ1-1; D remains ambiguous. Trimming stripped 0 bases from V and 11 bases from J, with 7 bases between. Per the germline V gene, CDR1 is MNHEY and CDR2 is SVGAGI. This CDR3 spans 11 amino acids. CDR3 protein: CASSYSGLAFF. The DNA for the CDR3 is TGTGCCAGCAGTTACTCCGGTCTGGCTTTCTTT.

The rearrangement joins TRBV4-1 to TRBJ1-6, with D hard to call. V lost 0 bases, J lost 9 bases, and 18 bases lay in between. The CDR3 loop spans 17 amino acids. Germline lookup yields CDR1 MGHRA and CDR2 YSYEKL. The CDR3 DNA reads as TGCGCCAGCAGCCAAGATCGAGCTCCGATACCAATTTCACCCCTCCACTTT. This encodes CASSQDRAPIPISPLHF.

The chain carries TRBV3-1 (or the pseudogene TRBV3-2) and TRBJ1-1; 10 positions agree with TRBD1. CDR1 and CDR2 from the germline V gene are LGHDT and YNNKEL (reference sequence). Unmatched junction bases numbered 6, after V lost 0 bases and J lost 8 bases. This CDR3 comprises 15 residues. The CDR3 sequence: CASSQDHRGQGEAFF. The CDR3 bases are TGTGCCAGCAGCCAAGATCACAGGGGACAGGGGGAAGCTTTCTTT.

The genes are TRBV6-5 and TRBJ1-2, with D perhaps TRBD1 (6 bases). This CDR3 contains 14 residues. The germline V and J ends were trimmed by 5 bases and 4 bases, with 14 bases remaining between them. Germline CDR1 and CDR2: MNHEY and SVGAGI. The CDR3 nucleotides read TGTGCCAGCAGTATCAGGACAGCAGGCTATGGCTACACCTTC. Protein: CASSIRTAGYGYTF.

The gene calls are TRBV3-1 (or the pseudogene TRBV3-2) and TRBJ1-6; D is possibly TRBD1 (5 bases). This CDR3 is 16 amino acids long. Germline loops: CDR1 LGHDT, CDR2 YNNKEL (reference sequence). V was clipped by 2 bases and J by 6 bases, with 14 bases between them. Written as DNA, the CDR3 is TGTGCCAGCAGCCAATCCGGGGGGTATAGTAATTCACCCCTCCACTTT. This encodes CASSQSGGYSNSPLHF.

The rearrangement links TRBV2 to TRBJ1-1; D is unclear. Trimming left V 5 bases short and J 6 bases short, with 10 bases between. Germline CDR1 reads SNHLY; CDR2 reads FYNNEI. CDR3 length: 12 amino acids. The CDR3 DNA follows: TGTGCCAGCAGTTCACAGAGCTCTGAAGCTTTCTTT. This encodes CASSSQSSEAFF.

The table lists this clone with a count of one. The chain is built from TRBV23-1 and TRBJ1-1; D is perhaps TRBD1 (5 bases). TRBV23-1 carries the ORF label, with uncertain function. V was shortened by 4 bases and J by 0 bases, with 18 bases between the two germline ends. The CDR3 totals 17 residues. Written as DNA, the CDR3 is TGCGCCAGCAGTCGGCCCACGGGGGACCCTGTGAACACTGAAGCTTTCTTT. Translation gives CASSRPTGDPVNTEAFF.

V gene TRBV6-5 combines with J gene TRBJ1-1; D perhaps matches TRBD1 (6 bases). Looked up from germline, CDR1 is MNHEY and CDR2 is SVGAGI. V lost 4 bases and J lost 4, with 16 bases in between. This CDR3 has 15 residues. The CDR3 DNA is TGTGCCAGCAGTTTGACCGGGACCAGGGGCACTGAAGCTTTCTTT. Protein: CASSLTGTRGTEAFF.

This clone was recorded a few times. The V gene is TRBV30, the J gene TRBJ1-3, with D unclear. The CDR3 spans 15 residues. Germline CDR1 GTSNPN, CDR2 SVGIG (reference sequence). The V and J ends lost 2 bases and 2 bases respectively, with 13 bases between them. The chain's CDR3 is CAWSLAGLPGNTIYF. The CDR3 nucleotides read TGTGCCTGGAGTTTGGCGGGGTTACCTGGAAACACCATATATTTT. The full variable domain, completed using reference TRBV30 and TRBJ1-3, is SQTIHQWPATLVQPVGSPLSLECTVEGTSNPNLYWYRQAAGRGLQLLFYSVGIGQISSEVPQNLSASRPQDRQFILSSKKLLLSDSGFYLCAWSLAGLPGNTIYFGEGSWLTVV.

This chain joins TRBV6-1 and TRBJ2-1, with TRBD2 matching 12 bases. Germline CDR1 MNHNS, CDR2 SASEGT. Unmatched junction bases numbered 10, after V lost 3 bases and J lost 1 base. The CDR3 spans 19 residues. CDR3 sequence: CASSDTLTTSGGSYNEQFF. In DNA form, the CDR3 reads TGTGCCAGCAGTGATACGCTAACCACTAGCGGGGGGTCCTACAATGAGCAGTTCTTC.